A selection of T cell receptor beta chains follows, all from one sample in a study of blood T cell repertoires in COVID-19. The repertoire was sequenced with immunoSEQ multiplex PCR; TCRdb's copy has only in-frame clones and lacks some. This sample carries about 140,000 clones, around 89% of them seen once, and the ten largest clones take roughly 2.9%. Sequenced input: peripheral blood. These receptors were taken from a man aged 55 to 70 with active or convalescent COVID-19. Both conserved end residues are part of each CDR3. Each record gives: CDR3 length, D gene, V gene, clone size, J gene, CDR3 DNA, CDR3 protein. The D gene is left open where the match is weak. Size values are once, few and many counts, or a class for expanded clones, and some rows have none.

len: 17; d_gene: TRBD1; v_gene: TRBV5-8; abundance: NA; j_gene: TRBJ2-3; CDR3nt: TGTGCCAGCAGCACCCTCGGGACAGGGGAAAAGACAGATACGCAGTATTTT; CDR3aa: CASSTLGTGEKTDTQYF
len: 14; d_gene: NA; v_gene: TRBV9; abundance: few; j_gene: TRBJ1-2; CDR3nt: TGTGCCAGCAGCGGACAGGCCTCTAACTATGGCTACACCTTC; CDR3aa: CASSGQASNYGYTF
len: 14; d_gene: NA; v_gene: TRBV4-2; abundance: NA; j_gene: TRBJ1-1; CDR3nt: TGTGCCAGCAGCCAATGGGCGCTGAACACTGAAGCTTTCTTT; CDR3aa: CASSQWALNTEAFF
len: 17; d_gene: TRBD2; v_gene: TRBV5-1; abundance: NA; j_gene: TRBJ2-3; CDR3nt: TGCGCCAGCAGCACCGGGACTAGCGGGCGTAGCACAGATACGCAGTATTTT; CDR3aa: CASSTGTSGRSTDTQYF
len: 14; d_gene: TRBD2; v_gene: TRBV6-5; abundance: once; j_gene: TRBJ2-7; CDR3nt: TGTGCCAGCAGTTCGGGGGGACCACCCTACGAGCAGTACTTC; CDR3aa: CASSSGGPPYEQYF
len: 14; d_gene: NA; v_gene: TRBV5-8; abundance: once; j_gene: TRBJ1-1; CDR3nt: TGTGCCAGCAGCTTGTTAGCGGTGAACACTGAAGCTTTCTTT; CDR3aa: CASSLLAVNTEAFF
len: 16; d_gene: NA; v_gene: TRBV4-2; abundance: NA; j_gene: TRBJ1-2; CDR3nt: TGTGCCAGCAGCCAAGATCCCCGCGGAGCTAACTATGGCTACACCTTC; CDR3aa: CASSQDPRGANYGYTF
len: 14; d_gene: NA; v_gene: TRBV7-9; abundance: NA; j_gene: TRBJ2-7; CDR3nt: TGTGCCAGCAGATCTCCGGACAGCCACTACGAGCAGTACTTC; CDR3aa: CASRSPDSHYEQYF
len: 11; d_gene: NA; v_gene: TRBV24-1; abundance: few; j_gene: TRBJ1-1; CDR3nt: TGTGCCACCAGCAGAGGGTTTGAAGCTTTCTTT; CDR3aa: CATSRGFEAFF
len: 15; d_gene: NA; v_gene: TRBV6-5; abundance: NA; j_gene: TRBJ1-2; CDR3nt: TGTGCCAGCAGTTACTTTGACAGTACTAACTATGGCTACACCTTC; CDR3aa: CASSYFDSTNYGYTF
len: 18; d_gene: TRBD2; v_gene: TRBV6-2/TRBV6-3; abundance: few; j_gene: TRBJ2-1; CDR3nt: TGTGCCAGCAGTTACACAGAATACCTAGCGGGGGCTTATAATGAGCAGTTCTTC; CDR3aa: CASSYTEYLAGAYNEQFF
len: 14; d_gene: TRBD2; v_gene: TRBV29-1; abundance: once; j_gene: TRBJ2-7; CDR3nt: TGCAGCGTTGGTTGGACTAGCGGGAGACACGAGCAGTACTTC; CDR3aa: CSVGWTSGRHEQYF
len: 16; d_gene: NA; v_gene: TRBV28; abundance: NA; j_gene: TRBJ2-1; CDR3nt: TGTGCCAGCAGTGCCACAGGGATCGGCTCCTACAATGAGCAGTTCTTC; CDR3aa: CASSATGIGSYNEQFF
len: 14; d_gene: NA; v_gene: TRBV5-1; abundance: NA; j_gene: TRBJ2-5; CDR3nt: TGCGCCAGCAGCTTGGTCTCGGGCCAAGAGACCCAGTACTTC; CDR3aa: CASSLVSGQETQYF
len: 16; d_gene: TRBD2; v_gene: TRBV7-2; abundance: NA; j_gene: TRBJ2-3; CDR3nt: TGTGCCAGCAGCTTAGCCCTAGCGGGCCTGGGGGATACGCAGTATTTT; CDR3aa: CASSLALAGLGDTQYF
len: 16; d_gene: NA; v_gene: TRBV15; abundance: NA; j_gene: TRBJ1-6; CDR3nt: TGTGCCACCAGCAGAGCCCCAGGGGACTATAATTCACCCCTCCACTTT; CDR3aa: CATSRAPGDYNSPLHF
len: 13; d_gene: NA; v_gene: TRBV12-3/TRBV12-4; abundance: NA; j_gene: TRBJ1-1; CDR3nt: TGTGCCAGCAGCCTTGCGGCATACGGTGAAGCTTTCTTT; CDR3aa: CASSLAAYGEAFF
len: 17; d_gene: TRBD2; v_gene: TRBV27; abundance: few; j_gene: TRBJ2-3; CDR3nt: TGTGCCAGCAGTCTCCGGGCTAGCGGGGGGGCCAGAGATACGCAGTATTTT; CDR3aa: CASSLRASGGARDTQYF
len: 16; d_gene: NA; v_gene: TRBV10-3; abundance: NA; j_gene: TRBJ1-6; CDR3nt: TGTGCCATCAGTGAGCGCACAGGGTCGGAGAATTCACCCCTCCACTTT; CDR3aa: CAISERTGSENSPLHF
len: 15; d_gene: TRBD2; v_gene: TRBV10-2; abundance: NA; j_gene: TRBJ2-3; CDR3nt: TGCGCCAGTCGTCCTACTAGCGGGGGAGCAGATACGCAGTATTTT; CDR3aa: CASRPTSGGADTQYF
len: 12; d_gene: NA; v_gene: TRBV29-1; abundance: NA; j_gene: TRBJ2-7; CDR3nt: TGCAGCGTGAGCGGGCCTAACTACGAGCAGTACTTC; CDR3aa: CSVSGPNYEQYF
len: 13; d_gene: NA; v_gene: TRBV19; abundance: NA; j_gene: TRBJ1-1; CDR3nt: TGTGCCAGTAGTATAACCAGGGGCACTGAAGCTTTCTTT; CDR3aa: CASSITRGTEAFF
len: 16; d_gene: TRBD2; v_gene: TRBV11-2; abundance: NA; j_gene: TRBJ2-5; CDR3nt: TGTGCCAGCAGCTTTATTGGGACTACAAACCAAGAGACCCAGTACTTC; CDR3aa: CASSFIGTTNQETQYF
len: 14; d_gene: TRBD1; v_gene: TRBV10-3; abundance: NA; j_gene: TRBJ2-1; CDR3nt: TGTGCCATCAGCCTGACAGGGGGTTTCAATGAGCAGTTCTTC; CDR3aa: CAISLTGGFNEQFF
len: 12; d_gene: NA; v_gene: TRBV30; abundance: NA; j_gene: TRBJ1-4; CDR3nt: TGTGCCTGGAGTCCAAATTTTGAAAAACTGTTTTTT; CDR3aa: CAWSPNFEKLFF
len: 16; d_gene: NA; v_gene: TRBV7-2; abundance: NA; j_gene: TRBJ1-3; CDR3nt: TGTGCCAGCAGCCCCACCCTCTTAGGGGCTGGAAACACCATATATTTT; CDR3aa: CASSPTLLGAGNTIYF
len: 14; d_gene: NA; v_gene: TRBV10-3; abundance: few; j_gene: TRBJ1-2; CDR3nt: TGTGCCATCAGTGAGTCCGGTTATAACTATGGCTACACCTTC; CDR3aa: CAISESGYNYGYTF
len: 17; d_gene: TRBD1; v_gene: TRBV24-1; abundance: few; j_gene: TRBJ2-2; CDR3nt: TGTGCCACCAGTGATAGACAGGGGGGCATCGTCACCGGGGAGCTGTTTTTT; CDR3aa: CATSDRQGGIVTGELFF
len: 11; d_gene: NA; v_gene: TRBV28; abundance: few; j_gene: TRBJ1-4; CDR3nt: TGTGCCAGCACCCCGGGGGAAAAACTGTTTTTT; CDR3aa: CASTPGEKLFF
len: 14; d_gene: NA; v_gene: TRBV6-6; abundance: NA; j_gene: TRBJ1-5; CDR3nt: TGTGCCAGCAGTTACGGGGGAGGGGGGGCGGCCCAGCATTTT; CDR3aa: CASSYGGGGAAQHF
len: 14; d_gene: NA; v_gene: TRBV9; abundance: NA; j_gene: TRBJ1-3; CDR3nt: TGTGCCAGCAGCGTAACAGGGACTGGAAACACCATATATTTT; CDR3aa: CASSVTGTGNTIYF
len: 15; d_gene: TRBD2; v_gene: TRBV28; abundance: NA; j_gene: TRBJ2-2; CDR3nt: TGTGCCAGCAGCCGCGGGGGCGGGAGGCGCGGGGAGCTGTTTTTT; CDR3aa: CASSRGGGRRGELFF
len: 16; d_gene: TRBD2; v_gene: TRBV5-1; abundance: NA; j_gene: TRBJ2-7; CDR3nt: TGCGCCAGCACCCGGCGTCCTAGCGGGGGGCCCTACGAGCAGTACTTC; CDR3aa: CASTRRPSGGPYEQYF
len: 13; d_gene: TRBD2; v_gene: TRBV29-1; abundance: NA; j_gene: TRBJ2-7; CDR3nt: TGCAGCGCCATGACTAGCGGAACGAGGGAGCAGTACTTC; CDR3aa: CSAMTSGTREQYF
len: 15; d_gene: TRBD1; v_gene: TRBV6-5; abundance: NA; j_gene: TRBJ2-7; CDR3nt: TGTGCCAGCAGTTTAGGGGACAGTAGCTCCTACGAGCAGTACTTC; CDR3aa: CASSLGDSSSYEQYF
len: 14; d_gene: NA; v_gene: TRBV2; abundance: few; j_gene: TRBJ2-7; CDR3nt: TGTGCCAGCAGGAAGGAGGGAGGCGCCTACGAGCAGTACTTC; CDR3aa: CASRKEGGAYEQYF
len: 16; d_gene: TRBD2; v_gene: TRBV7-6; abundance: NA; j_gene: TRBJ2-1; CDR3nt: TGTGCCAGCAGCTTAGGGGGTAGCGGGCGAAACAATGAGCAGTTCTTC; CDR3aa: CASSLGGSGRNNEQFF
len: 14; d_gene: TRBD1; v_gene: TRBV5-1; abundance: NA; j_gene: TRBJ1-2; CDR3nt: TGCGCCAGCAGCTTTTTGGACAGGGTACGTGGCTACACCTTC; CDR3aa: CASSFLDRVRGYTF
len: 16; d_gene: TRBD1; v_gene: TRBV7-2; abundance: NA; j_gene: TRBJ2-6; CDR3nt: TGTGCCAGCAGCTTAGGACAGGGGACTGGGGCCAACGTCCTGACTTTC; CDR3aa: CASSLGQGTGANVLTF
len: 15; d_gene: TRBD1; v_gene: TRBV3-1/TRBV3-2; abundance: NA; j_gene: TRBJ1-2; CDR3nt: TGTGCCAGCAGCCAAGGTACTGCAGGGGGCTATGGCTACACCTTC; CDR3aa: CASSQGTAGGYGYTF
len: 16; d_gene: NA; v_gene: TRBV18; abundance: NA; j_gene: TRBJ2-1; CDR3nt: TGTGCCAGCTCACCACCGTGGCCAACCTCCTACAATGAGCAGTTCTTC; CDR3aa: CASSPPWPTSYNEQFF
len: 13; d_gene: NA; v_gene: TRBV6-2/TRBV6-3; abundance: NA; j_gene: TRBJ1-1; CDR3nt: TGTGCCAGCAGTTACCAGGGGAACACTGAAGCTTTCTTT; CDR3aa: CASSYQGNTEAFF
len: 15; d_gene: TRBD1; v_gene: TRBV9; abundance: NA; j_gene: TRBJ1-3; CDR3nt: TGTGCCAGCAGCCAGACAGGGGGCGCCGGAAACACCATATATTTT; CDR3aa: CASSQTGGAGNTIYF
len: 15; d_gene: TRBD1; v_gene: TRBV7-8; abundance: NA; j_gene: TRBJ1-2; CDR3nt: TGTGCCAGCAGCTCACGGACAGGGAACGCCTACGGCTACACCTTC; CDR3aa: CASSSRTGNAYGYTF
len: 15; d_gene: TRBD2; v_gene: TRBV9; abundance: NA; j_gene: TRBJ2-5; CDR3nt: TGTGCCAGCAATCTAGCGGGGATGAATCAAGAGACCCAGTACTTC; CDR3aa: CASNLAGMNQETQYF
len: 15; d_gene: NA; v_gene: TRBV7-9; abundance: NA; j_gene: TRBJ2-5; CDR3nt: TGTGCCAGCAGCTCAGGCCGACGTTCTCTGGAGACCCAGTACTTC; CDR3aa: CASSSGRRSLETQYF
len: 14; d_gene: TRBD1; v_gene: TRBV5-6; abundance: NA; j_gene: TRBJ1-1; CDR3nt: TGTGCCAGCAGCAATGGACAGGGAGACACTGAAGCTTTCTTT; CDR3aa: CASSNGQGDTEAFF
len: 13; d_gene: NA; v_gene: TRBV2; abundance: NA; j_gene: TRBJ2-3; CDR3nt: TGTGCCAGCACACTAACCAGGGGGGAGACGCAGTATTTT; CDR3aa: CASTLTRGETQYF
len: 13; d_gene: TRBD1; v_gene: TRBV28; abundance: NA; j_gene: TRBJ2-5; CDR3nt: TGTGCCAGCAGCGGACAGGGAGGTGAGACCCAGTACTTC; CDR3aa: CASSGQGGETQYF
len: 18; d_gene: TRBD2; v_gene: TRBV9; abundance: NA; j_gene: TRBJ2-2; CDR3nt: TGTGCCAGCAGTGAGCCGGGACTAGCGGGAGTCGGCACCGGGGAGCTGTTTTTT; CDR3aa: CASSEPGLAGVGTGELFF
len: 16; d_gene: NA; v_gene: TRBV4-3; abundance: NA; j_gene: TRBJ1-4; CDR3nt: TGCGCCAGCAGCCCTGCTGTAGGAACTAGGTCGGAAAAACTGTTTTTT; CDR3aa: CASSPAVGTRSEKLFF
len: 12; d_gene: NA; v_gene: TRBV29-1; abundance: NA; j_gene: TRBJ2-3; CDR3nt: TGCAGCGTTCTGACAGGCCCAGATACGCAGTATTTT; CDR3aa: CSVLTGPDTQYF
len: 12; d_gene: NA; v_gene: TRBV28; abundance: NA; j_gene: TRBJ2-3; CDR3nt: TGTGCCAGCAGTTTATTCAAGGCGGGGCAGTATTTT; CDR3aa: CASSLFKAGQYF
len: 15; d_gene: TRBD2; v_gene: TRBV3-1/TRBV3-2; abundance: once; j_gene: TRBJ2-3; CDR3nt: TGTGCCAGCAGCCCCCCCGGGACTAACACTCATACGCAGTATTTT; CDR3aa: CASSPPGTNTHTQYF
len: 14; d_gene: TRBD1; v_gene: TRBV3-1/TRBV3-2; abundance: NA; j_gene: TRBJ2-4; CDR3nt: TGTGCCAGCAGCCAGGACTTACAGGGGATCATTCAGTACTTC; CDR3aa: CASSQDLQGIIQYF
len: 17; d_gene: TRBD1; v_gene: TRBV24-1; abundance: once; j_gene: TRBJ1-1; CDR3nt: TGTGCCACCAGGGAGACCGGGACAGGGGGCAAGTACACTGAAGCTTTCTTT; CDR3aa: CATRETGTGGKYTEAFF